A single sample gave rise to the 17 T cell receptor beta chains below, sequenced in a study of regulatory T cells in long-lasting Graves disease. iRepertoire HTBI primers and Arm-PCR of CDR3 regions built TCR beta libraries. TCRdb called the multiplex PCR reads again in MiXCR, with one record for every CDR3 protein. The data hold 550,000 or so distinct CDR3 sequences, with 12% observed a single time. Time point described: newly diagnosed GD, antithyroid drugs for less than 3 months. PBMCs provided the RNA from which the TCR library was made. The same sample was also used in a study of T cells in Graves' hyperthyroidism and ophthalmopathy.

The sequencing used peripheral blood mononuclear cells (PBMCs), collected at new diagnosis, from a patient treated with antithyroid drugs. The receptor set was obtained from a woman under 40 with Graves disease.

A few counts support this clonotype. The V gene is TRBV27, the J gene TRBJ2-3, with 8 bases identical to TRBD2. The CDR3 covers 18 residues. Germline CDR1 is MNHEY and CDR2 is SMNVEV (reference sequence). V lost 6 bases to trimming and J lost 2 bases; unmatched junction nucleotides: 16. The CDR3 is CASRRQEGGRYLTDTQYF. In DNA form, the CDR3 reads TGTGCCAGCAGGCGGCAAGAGGGCGGGAGGTACCTCACAGATACGCAGTATTTT.

The rearrangement links TRBV6-1 to TRBJ2-5, with 7 nucleotides matching TRBD2. This CDR3 has 16 residues. Germline CDR1 MNHNS, CDR2 SASEGT. The J segment lost 3 bases and the V segment lost 3 bases, leaving 10 bases of the junction unmatched. The CDR3: CASSDPSSGLKETQYF. CDR3 DNA: TGTGCCAGCAGTGACCCCTCTAGCGGCCTCAAAGAGACCCAGTACTTC.

This clonotype has at least ten counts. The V gene is TRBV10-3, the J gene TRBJ2-7; 10 nucleotides line up with TRBD2. The CDR3 is made up of 14 amino acids. Germline-derived CDR1 and CDR2 are ENHRY and SYGVKD. J was trimmed by 0 bases and V by 6 bases; bases with no gene match: 2. The CDR3 bases are TGTGCCATCAGATCTAGCGGGGGCTCCTACGAGCAGTACTTC. This translates into CAIRSSGGSYEQYF.

The table lists this clonotype with many counts. The chain is built from TRBV20-1 and TRBJ2-7; tentative D call: TRBD2 (6 bases). The J call may be wrong; the DNA end is better matched by TRBJ2-3. The CDR3 is 11 amino acids. Germline-derived CDR1 and CDR2 are DFQATT and SNEGSKA (reference sequence). The CDR3 DNA is TGCAGAGCTGGAGGGATTGATACGCAGTATTTT. It encodes CRAGGIDTQYF.

Many counts were recorded for this clonotype. The chain carries TRBV20-1 and TRBJ2-7; 8 nucleotides match TRBD1. Looked up from germline, CDR1 is DFQATT and CDR2 is SNEGSKA (reference sequence). The CDR3 contains 13 residues. Losses at the gene ends were 1 base for V and 3 bases for J; bases not matched to a gene: 2. The CDR3 reads CSARGQGSYEQYF. In DNA form, the CDR3 reads TGCAGTGCTAGAGGACAGGGGAGCTACGAGCAGTACTTC.

This clonotype appeared a few times. J is TRBJ1-4 and V is TRBV11-1, with 7 bases lining up with TRBD1. V trimming: 2 bases; J trimming: 0 bases; junction bases outside the gene matches: 3. CDR1 and CDR2 (germline): SGHAT, FQDESV (reference sequence). CDR3 length equals 16 residues. The DNA of the CDR3 is TGTGCCAGCAGCTTACGACAGGGAACAACTAATGAAAAACTGTTTTTT. Translating it yields CASSLRQGTTNEKLFF.

This clonotype was observed at least ten times. The gene calls are TRBV20-1 and TRBJ1-2; D is perhaps TRBD1 (5 bases). V was shortened by 6 bases and J by 5 bases, with 16 bases between the two germline ends. Germline CDR1 reads DFQATT; CDR2 reads SNEGSKA (reference sequence). This CDR3 region has 13 residues. The DNA of the CDR3 is TGCAGTGCCCAGCCCCACAGGACATATGGCTACACCTTC. Translation: CSAQPHRTYGYTF.

This clonotype has a count of ten or more. The chain joins TRBV6-1 to TRBJ2-7, with 7 bases aligning to TRBD2. Unmatched junction bases numbered 9, after V lost 6 bases and J lost 1 base. This CDR3 is 15 amino acids long. Per the germline V gene, CDR1 is MNHNS and CDR2 is SASEGT. CDR3 sequence: CASRPSGTKSYEQYF. The DNA for the CDR3 is TGTGCCAGCAGGCCGTCCGGGACTAAGTCCTACGAGCAGTACTTC.

The V call is TRBV5-6, the J call TRBJ2-4; D possibly corresponds to TRBD1 (5 bases). Per the germline V gene, CDR1 is SGHDT and CDR2 is YYEEEE. The germline V and J ends were trimmed by 2 bases and 2 bases, with 14 bases remaining between them. The CDR3 is made up of 16 amino acids. As DNA, the CDR3 is TGTGCCAGCAGCTTAGTAGGGGTTGGGTCCAAAAACATTCAGTACTTC. Protein: CASSLVGVGSKNIQYF.

This clonotype was found many times. The rearrangement joins TRBV5-1 to TRBJ2-3; no reliable D call. V lost 1 base to trimming and J lost 5 bases, with 2 bases between them. This CDR3 region has 11 residues. Germline values: CDR1 SGHRS, CDR2 YFSETQ. The CDR3, as DNA: TGCGCCAGCAGCTTGAAAGATACGCAGTATTTT. It translates to CASSLKDTQYF.

This clonotype was seen ten or more times. As DNA, the CDR3 is TGTGCCAGCAGTACCAGGGGCATGGACACTGAAGCTTTCTTT. Amino acids: CASSTRGMDTEAFF. The chain carries TRBV12-3 or TRBV12-4 and TRBJ1-1; a possible D gene is TRBD1 (6 bases). This CDR3 comprises 14 residues. The V and J ends lost 5 bases and 3 bases respectively, with 13 bases between them.

This clonotype was detected many times. The V and J genes are TRBV6-1 and TRBJ2-1, with a weak D call TRBD2 (5 bases). The germline V gene has CDR1 MNHNS and CDR2 SASEGT. The CDR3 has 15 amino acids. Trimming cost V 0 bases and J 4 bases, with 10 bases left between them. The CDR3 loop is CASSEAHGDYNEQFF. CDR3 coding DNA: TGTGCCAGCAGTGAAGCGCACGGGGATTACAATGAGCAGTTCTTC.

This clonotype was seen repeatedly, ten times or more. This rearrangement joins TRBV5-1 to TRBJ2-3; 7 bases align to TRBD1. This CDR3 has 15 residues. Per germline, CDR1 SGHRS and CDR2 YFSETQ. After removal of 0 bases from V and 2 bases from J, the junction contained 3 bases not matched to a gene. This CDR3 is CASSLVGQVTDTQYF. The CDR3 DNA follows: TGCGCCAGCAGCTTGGTCGGACAGGTCACAGATACGCAGTATTTT.

This clonotype was counted many times. V and J are TRBV7-9 and TRBJ2-7; TRBD2 matches 11 bases. Trimming took 1 base from V and 3 from J; bases not matched to a gene: 8. The CDR3 covers 17 residues. In germline, CDR1 is SEHNR, CDR2 FQNEAQ (reference sequence). The CDR3 sequence: CASSLVAGGVGDYEQYF. The CDR3 bases are TGTGCCAGCAGCTTAGTAGCGGGAGGGGTGGGTGACTACGAGCAGTACTTC.

This clonotype was seen ten or more times. The chain combines TRBV28 with TRBJ2-2; TRBD2 matches at 10 bases. Germline loops: CDR1 MDHEN, CDR2 SYDVKM. This CDR3 comprises 16 residues. V gave up 3 bases and J gave up 5 bases; unmatched junction bases: 6. Written as DNA, the CDR3 is TGTGCCAGCAGTTTTTGGAGCGGGAGGGGAACCGGGGAGCTGTTTTTT. It yields the protein CASSFWSGRGTGELFF.

V and J are TRBV2 and TRBJ2-3, with D perhaps matching TRBD2 (6 bases). CDR1 is SNHLY and CDR2 is FYNNEI in the germline V gene. CDR3 size: 15 residues. V gave up 6 bases and J gave up 7 bases, with 20 bases separating them. The DNA for the CDR3 is TGTGCCAGCAGCCCGGGGCGGGATAGGGCGAATACGCAGTATTTT. It translates to CASSPGRDRANTQYF.

This clonotype appeared many times. The chain recombines TRBV24-1 with TRBJ2-1; TRBD1 is a possible D gene (6 bases). This CDR3 has 15 residues. The V and J ends lost 7 bases and 3 bases respectively, with 15 bases between them. CDR1 and CDR2 from the germline V gene are KGHDR and SFDVKD. CDR3 sequence: CATSAVLGGYNEQFF. In DNA form, the CDR3 reads TGTGCCACCAGCGCCGTTCTAGGGGGCTACAATGAGCAGTTCTTC.